The present TCR beta chain was sequenced within a study of blood T cell repertoires in COVID-19. Data came from immunoSEQ multiplex PCR; TCRdb stores just in-frame clones and leaves some out. The sample has under 200,000 clones, about 88% seen once. V was shortened by 8 bases and J by 2 bases, with 12 bases between the two germline ends. Germline values: CDR1 SGHTA, CDR2 FQGNSA. The CDR3 covers 13 residues. Input material: peripheral blood. The receptor was isolated from a man aged 18 to 30 with active or convalescent COVID-19. The chain joins TRBV7-2 to TRBJ2-5; D is possibly TRBD2 (6 bases). CDR3 sequence: CASAGTHQETQYF. In DNA form, the CDR3 reads TGTGCCAGCGCAGGGACTCATCAAGAGACCCAGTACTTC.